This T cell receptor (beta chain) stems from a study of T-cell memory formation after mild COVID-19. About the research overall: TCR clusters mostly belonged to single donors.

The CDR3 covers 16 residues. J was trimmed by 8 bases and V by 1 base; bases with no gene match: 9. Germline CDR1 is MGHRA and CDR2 is YSYEKL. TCRdb itself ran the 5' RACE reads through MiXCR, one entry per CDR3 protein. The profile covers roughly 200,000 distinct CDR3 sequences, with approximately 20% appearing a single time and about 2.4% taken by the ten largest. This chain connects TRBV4-1 to TRBJ2-1, with 9 bases identical to TRBD2. Sequencing was done on a sample of PBMCs or a T cell subset sorted from them (not recorded which). The receptor's source is an adult woman who had mild COVID-19 (a few samples of this study predate the infection). Cell type and time point are not known. The CDR3 reads CASSQGPSGGFDEQFF. CDR3 DNA sequence: TGCGCCAGCAGCCAAGGCCCCAGCGGGGGGTTTGATGAGCAGTTCTTC.